The next 30 T cell receptor beta chains were all read from a single sample in a study of cytomegalovirus exposure and HLA in healthy donors. PCR employed 60 Vbeta and 13 Jbeta primers. Produced via immunoSEQ multiplex PCR; TCRdb's table is partial and in-frame only. The sample has around 120,000 clones, around 83% seen once. The material sequenced was PBMCs. Every receptor here comes from a girl aged 2 to 9 in good health and CMV-seronegative.

The V and J genes are TRBV19 and TRBJ2-2; D perhaps matches TRBD2 (7 bases). Germline V CDR1 and CDR2: LNHDA, SQIVND (reference sequence). The CDR3 sequence is 17 residues long. Trimming shortened V by 4 bases and J by 5 bases, and 20 bases separated the two germline ends. CDR3 sequence: CASSKGPQGGATGELFF. Written as DNA, the CDR3 is TGTGCCAGTAGTAAAGGACCTCAAGGGGGGGCTACCGGGGAGCTGTTTTTT. The full variable domain, completed using reference TRBV19 and TRBJ2-2, is DGGITQSPKYLFRKEGQNVTLSCEQNLNHDAMYWYRQDPGQGLRLIYYSQIVNDFQKGDIAEGYSVSREKKESFPLTVTSAQKNPTAFYLCASSKGPQGGATGELFFGEGSRLTVL.

As for this clone: Other DNA sequences in the same sample also yield this CDR3. This chain connects TRBV19 to TRBJ2-7; D possibly corresponds to TRBD1 (5 bases). The CDR3 has 14 residues. V lost 3 bases, J lost 0 bases, and 9 bases lay in between. CDR1 is LNHDA, CDR2 SQIVND, per germline (reference sequence). CDR3 residues: CASSIGTGSYEQYF. CDR3 in DNA: TGTGCCAGTAGTATTGGTACAGGCTCCTACGAGCAGTACTTC.

This chain connects TRBV2 to TRBJ1-2; tentative D call: TRBD1 (5 bases). The V end was cut by 4 bases, the J end by 1 base, with 13 bases between. Germline CDR1 is SNHLY and CDR2 is FYNNEI. The CDR3 is 15 amino acids. CDR3 region: CASSGGRMGNYGYTF. DNA for the CDR3: TGTGCCAGCAGTGGGGGCAGGATGGGTAACTATGGCTACACCTTC.

Within the sample, this clone is medium-sized. This chain joins TRBV4-3 and TRBJ1-1, with 7 nucleotides matching TRBD1. The V gene's germline CDR1 is LGHNA and CDR2 YSLEER. The ends lost 4 bases at V and 6 bases at J; junction bases unmatched: 11. This CDR3 has 15 amino acids. The CDR3 DNA is TGCGCCAGCAGCCCGTTGGGGCAGGGGGGCCCTGAAGCTTTCTTT. This codes for CASSPLGQGGPEAFF.

This clone was detected once. This sequence joins TRBV13 and TRBJ1-3; D might be TRBD1 (5 bases). This CDR3 has 14 amino acids. V lost 1 base, J lost 4 bases, and 8 bases lay in between. From germline, CDR1 is PRHDT and CDR2 FYEKMQ (reference sequence). For the CDR3, the DNA is TGTGCCAGCAGCTTAGTAGGGGCAGGAAACACCATATATTTT. Its protein is CASSLVGAGNTIYF.

V and J are TRBV27 and TRBJ1-3; 10 nucleotides line up with TRBD1. The CDR3 runs to 16 residues. J lost 2 bases, V lost 4 bases, and 5 bases had no gene match. CDR1 is MNHEY, CDR2 SMNVEV, per germline (reference sequence). Here the CDR3 DNA reads TGTGCCAGCAGTTGGACAGGGGGAGGAACTGGAAACACCATATATTTT. Amino acids: CASSWTGGGTGNTIYF.

V usage is TRBV11-2 and J usage is TRBJ2-5; D is possibly TRBD2 (6 bases). This CDR3 region has 14 residues. V dropped 4 bases and J dropped 2 bases, with 11 bases sitting between them. Germline CDR1 reads SGHAT; CDR2 reads FQNNGV. This CDR3 reads CASSSSSVQETQYF. The CDR3 DNA is TGTGCCAGCAGCTCTTCTAGCGTACAAGAGACCCAGTACTTC.

The J gene is TRBJ2-2, the V gene TRBV25-1; 8 nucleotides line up with TRBD2. Trimming took 6 bases from V and 6 from J; bases not matched to a gene: 9. The CDR3 sequence is 15 residues long. Germline V gene lookup returns CDR1 MGHDK and CDR2 SYGVNS. This chain's CDR3 is CASSGPGGYSGELFF. Written as DNA, the CDR3 is TGTGCCAGCAGCGGACCGGGAGGGTACTCCGGGGAGCTGTTTTTT.

This clone was observed a few times. This chain links TRBV5-1 with TRBJ2-1; 7 nucleotides match TRBD2. The CDR3 is made up of 18 amino acids. After removal of 5 bases from V and 7 bases from J, the junction contained 21 bases not matched to a gene. The germline gives CDR1 SGHRS, CDR2 YFSETQ. Here the CDR3 reads CASSQGLGGGRLLNEQFF. Here the CDR3 DNA reads TGCGCCAGCAGTCAGGGCCTTGGGGGGGGAAGGTTGTTGAATGAGCAGTTCTTC.

This clone was detected only a few times. The genes are TRBV6-1 and TRBJ1-2; D uncertain. The germline V and J ends were trimmed by 3 bases and 4 bases, with 15 bases remaining between them. Germline assignment: CDR1 MNHNS and CDR2 SASEGT. This CDR3 region has 15 residues. The chain's CDR3 is CASSESATFSYGYTF. In DNA, the CDR3 is TGTGCCAGCAGTGAGTCTGCGACTTTTAGCTATGGCTACACCTTC.

The V call is TRBV14, the J call TRBJ1-4; D is perhaps TRBD1 (5 bases). This CDR3 comprises 18 residues. Germline loops: CDR1 SGHDN, CDR2 FVKESK. Trimming removed 2 bases at V and 2 bases at J, with 18 bases between. CDR3 coding DNA: TGTGCCAGCAGCCAATGGGACTCAAGTTCGTCGACTAATGAAAAACTGTTTTTT. Its protein is CASSQWDSSSSTNEKLFF.

This chain joins TRBV9 and TRBJ2-5; TRBD1 agrees at 10 bases. CDR1 and CDR2 (germline): SGDLS, YYNGEE. The CDR3 consists of 15 residues. The V segment lost 0 bases and the J segment 4 bases; nucleotides outside the gene matches: 3. In DNA, the CDR3 is TGTGCCAGCAGCGTAGGGGACAGGGGCGTAGAGACCCAGTACTTC. Protein sequence: CASSVGDRGVETQYF.

This clone has only a few counts. V gene TRBV2 combines with J gene TRBJ2-5; TRBD1 aligns across 10 bases. The J call may be incorrect, as the DNA end agrees better with TRBJ2-7. The germline V gene has CDR1 SNHLY and CDR2 FYNNEI. The CDR3 extends over 15 amino acids. The CDR3 DNA is TGTGCCAGCAGTGGTGAGCAGACAGGGGGCGACGAGCAGTACTTC. Protein product: CASSGEQTGGDEQYF.

This chain uses TRBV29-1 with TRBJ2-7, with no clear D. Looked up from germline, CDR1 is SQVTM and CDR2 is ANQGSEA. The CDR3 totals 10 residues. Trimming cost V 2 bases and J 7 bases, with 6 bases left between them. CDR3 region: CSVESGEQYF. The CDR3 nucleotides read TGCAGCGTTGAATCGGGTGAGCAGTACTTC.

This clone was recorded only once. The chain carries TRBV12-5 and TRBJ1-5; weak D call: TRBD1 (6 bases). The CDR3 sequence is 16 residues long. Germline V CDR1 and CDR2: LGHNT, FRNRAP. V was shortened by 4 bases and J by 2 bases, with 15 bases between the two germline ends. DNA for the CDR3: TGTGCTAGTGGTTCCCTTGTGGGGGCGTGCAATCAGCCCCAGCATTTT. Protein: CASGSLVGACNQPQHF.

V usage is TRBV6-1 and J usage is TRBJ2-7; D might be TRBD1 (6 bases). Trimming took off 4 bases at V and 2 bases at J, with 15 bases between the two ends. Germline V gene lookup returns CDR1 MNHNS and CDR2 SASEGT. The CDR3 runs to 15 residues. The CDR3 nucleotides are TGTGCCAGCAGTGTGAGCCAGACAGGAGCCTACGAGCAGTACTTC. The encoded protein is CASSVSQTGAYEQYF.

In its sample, this clone was seen a few times. The chain couples TRBV19 to TRBJ2-1; 8 nucleotides match TRBD1. The CDR3 is 15 residues long. In germline, CDR1 is LNHDA, CDR2 SQIVND (reference sequence). J was trimmed by 2 bases and V by 3 bases; bases with no gene match: 3. The CDR3 is CASSIGDRTYNEQFF. The CDR3 nucleotides are TGTGCCAGTAGTATTGGGGACAGGACCTACAATGAGCAGTTCTTC.

V usage is TRBV5-1 and J usage is TRBJ2-6, with D tentatively TRBD1 (6 bases). V lost 5 bases, J lost 12 bases, and 15 bases lay in between. The CDR3 is 13 amino acids. Germline V gene data show CDR1 as SGHRS and CDR2 as YFSETQ. In DNA form, the CDR3 reads TGCGCCAGCAGTCCGGACAGCCCGCTCGTCCTGACTTTC. It codes for CASSPDSPLVLTF.

The genes are TRBV4-3 and TRBJ2-5; D is perhaps TRBD2 (6 bases). Trimming shortened V by 2 bases and J by 4 bases, and 8 bases separated the two germline ends. The CDR3 is 13 amino acids. CDR1 LGHNA and CDR2 YSLEER come from the germline V gene. As DNA, the CDR3 is TGCGCCAGCAGCCAACAGGGAGGAGAGACCCAGTACTTC. Translated, it gives CASSQQGGETQYF.

The gene calls are TRBV15 and TRBJ1-4; tentatively, D is TRBD1 (5 bases). Germline CDR1 is LNHNV and CDR2 is YYDKDF (reference sequence). CDR3 size: 14 residues. Between the trimmed V and J ends, which lost 5 bases and 3 bases, there was a span of 10 bases. This CDR3 is CATSGGGSNEKLFF. The CDR3 nucleotides are TGTGCCACCAGCGGGGGGGGATCTAATGAAAAACTGTTTTTT.

This chain links TRBV30 with TRBJ2-2, with TRBD2 matching over 8 bases. The CDR3 is 16 residues long. Germline-derived CDR1 and CDR2 are GTSNPN and SVGIG (reference sequence). With 3 bases clipped from V and 4 bases from J, the junction kept 10 bases outside the gene matches. CDR3 nucleotide sequence: TGTGCCTGGAGACGCTCAGGACTAGCAGGCACCGGGGAGCTGTTTTTT. Its translation is CAWRRSGLAGTGELFF. The entire variable domain, with the rest obtained from reference TRBV30 and TRBJ2-2, is as follows: SQTIHQWPATLVQPVGSPLSLECTVEGTSNPNLYWYRQAAGRGLQLLFYSVGIGQISSEVPQNLSASRPQDRQFILSSKKLLLSDSGFYLCAWRRSGLAGTGELFFGEGSRLTVL.

This clone has only a few counts. The rearrangement joins TRBV6-5 to TRBJ1-1; D is undetermined. CDR3 length: 14 amino acids. The germline V and J ends were trimmed by 8 bases and 1 base, with 14 bases remaining between them. Germline assignment: CDR1 MNHEY and CDR2 SVGAGI. CDR3 amino acids: CASGSRVGNTEAFF. Written as DNA, the CDR3 is TGTGCCAGCGGGTCGCGGGTCGGGAACACTGAAGCTTTCTTT.

V gene TRBV30 combines with J gene TRBJ2-7; TRBD2 is a possible D gene (6 bases). Trimming took 4 bases from V and 2 from J, leaving 6 bases between them. Germline V CDR1 and CDR2: GTSNPN, SVGIG (reference sequence). The CDR3 loop spans 11 amino acids. CDR3 in amino acids: CAWTSAYEQYF. CDR3 in DNA: TGTGCCTGGACTAGCGCCTACGAGCAGTACTTC.

This chain connects TRBV7-8 to TRBJ2-7, with a weak D call TRBD1 (6 bases). CDR1 and CDR2 from the germline V gene are SGHVS and FQNEAQ. The CDR3 runs to 14 residues. The ends were cut back, 1 base at V and 2 bases at J, with 9 bases in the middle. The CDR3 spells CASSLVAGAYEQYF. The DNA of the CDR3 is TGTGCCAGCAGCTTAGTAGCAGGGGCCTACGAGCAGTACTTC.

CDR3 sequence (DNA): TGTGCCAGCTCACCATCTTCTGAAGGACTAGCGGGCCCCTCCTACAATGAGCAGTTCTTC. It is translated as CASSPSSEGLAGPSYNEQFF. V gene TRBV18 combines with J gene TRBJ2-1, with 11 bases lining up with TRBD2. V was clipped by 2 bases and J by 0 bases; unmatched bases: 12. The germline CDR1 and CDR2 sequences are KGHSH and LQKENI. CDR3 length: 20 residues. Full variable domain (outside the CDR3, taken from reference TRBV18 and TRBJ2-1): NAGVMQNPRHLVRRRGQEARLRCSPMKGHSHVYWYRQLPEEGLKFMVYLQKENIIDESGMPKERFSAEFPKEGPSILRIQQVVRGDSAAYFCASSPSSEGLAGPSYNEQFFGPGTRLTVL.

The V and J genes are TRBV18 and TRBJ2-3, with D tentatively TRBD1 (6 bases). V was clipped by 3 bases and J by 2 bases, with 9 bases between them. There are 14 residues in the CDR3. In germline, CDR1 is KGHSH, CDR2 LQKENI. The CDR3 region has the DNA TGTGCCAGCTCACCCGGACAGAACACAGATACGCAGTATTTT. This encodes CASSPGQNTDTQYF.

The chain carries TRBV7-9 and TRBJ1-1; TRBD1 matches at 9 bases. The CDR3 has 15 amino acids. V lost 3 bases, J lost 5 bases, and 7 bases stayed unmatched. Germline CDR1 reads SEHNR; CDR2 reads FQNEAQ (reference sequence). CDR3: CASSFGTGRGTEAFF. The CDR3, as DNA: TGTGCCAGCAGCTTTGGGACAGGGAGGGGGACTGAAGCTTTCTTT.

The gene calls are TRBV2 and TRBJ2-1; 12 nucleotides match TRBD2. V was pared by 6 bases and J by 6 bases, with 3 bases of the junction left unmatched. The CDR3 has 14 amino acids. Germline lookup yields CDR1 SNHLY and CDR2 FYNNEI. In DNA, the CDR3 is TGTGCCAGCAGGGAGGGACTAGCGGGCAATGAGCAGTTCTTC. Translation gives CASREGLAGNEQFF.

This clone was recorded once. V and J are TRBV30 and TRBJ2-7; D is unclear. The CDR3 is 14 residues long. CDR1 is GTSNPN and CDR2 is SVGIG in the germline V gene (reference sequence). Trimming stripped 4 bases from V and 2 bases from J, with 15 bases between. CDR3 loop: CAWTPGPHPYEQYF. CDR3 nucleotide sequence: TGTGCCTGGACCCCGGGTCCGCATCCCTACGAGCAGTACTTC. The full variable domain, with the rest looked up from reference TRBV30 and TRBJ2-7, is SQTIHQWPATLVQPVGSPLSLECTVEGTSNPNLYWYRQAAGRGLQLLFYSVGIGQISSEVPQNLSASRPQDRQFILSSKKLLLSDSGFYLCAWTPGPHPYEQYFGPGTRLTVT.

The chain uses TRBV28 and TRBJ1-4, with 7 bases aligning to TRBD1. CDR1 is MDHEN, CDR2 SYDVKM, per germline. This CDR3 region has 13 residues. J was trimmed by 4 bases and V by 7 bases; bases with no gene match: 3. CDR3 loop: CASKGQLNEKLFF. Here the CDR3 DNA reads TGTGCCAGCAAGGGACAGCTTAATGAAAAACTGTTTTTT.